The T cell receptor (beta chain) under discussion was sequenced for a study of blood T cell repertoires in COVID-19. Only in-frame clones appear in the TCRdb table, and some are missing; sequencing was by immunoSEQ multiplex PCR. The sample contains 150,000 to 200,000 clones, approximately 80% of which appear only once. V lost 3 bases to trimming and J lost 2 bases, with 15 bases between them. This CDR3 region has 16 residues. CDR1 LGHDT and CDR2 YNNKEL come from the germline V gene (reference sequence). Those who participated ranged in age from about 18 to 95 years and resided in about two dozen US areas. Cohort placement rested on clinical history that participants reported themselves. Only one count was recorded for this clone.

This receptor was obtained from a woman aged 55-70 years who had recovered from COVID-19. V gene TRBV3-1 (or the pseudogene TRBV3-2) combines with J gene TRBJ2-3, with TRBD1 as a possible D gene (6 bases). The material sequenced was PBMCs or T cells enriched from blood (not recorded which). The CDR3 is CASSHKPTGATDTQYF. The CDR3 DNA follows: TGTGCCAGCAGCCACAAACCGACAGGAGCCACAGATACGCAGTATTTT.